This T cell receptor beta chain was identified in a study of T cells in Graves' hyperthyroidism and ophthalmopathy. Study-wide results and limits: In the blood, most expanded thyroid clonotypes above 0.001 appeared as well.

V was trimmed by 5 bases and J by 3 bases, leaving 16 bases between them. This CDR3 spans 15 amino acids. Germline loops: CDR1 SGHAT, CDR2 FQNNGV. Authors of the study amplified TCR beta CDR3 regions from RNA transcripts. Carried out on the TCR CDR3, a first-round RT-PCR used the HTBI primer set. One entry per CDR3 protein results from TCRdb running MiXCR on the multiplex PCR reads. The table shows over 250,000 distinct CDR3 sequences, with 25% occurring only once. As for this clonotype: The antigen is not known.

This receptor was taken from a middle-aged man with Graves' hyperthyroidism that later progressed to Graves' ophthalmopathy. The chain uses TRBV11-2 and TRBJ1-1; weak D call: TRBD1 (5 bases). Source material: blood. As DNA, the CDR3 is TGTGCCAGCAGCCCCCGGTGGGGCAGGGACACTGAAGCTTTCTTT. It encodes CASSPRWGRDTEAFF.